The source of this T cell receptor beta chain is a study of T cell responses to AZD1222 COVID-19 vaccine. The CDR3 is 13 residues long. The V end lost 2 bases, the J end lost 10 bases, and 9 bases lay between the germline ends. Per germline, CDR1 SGHTA and CDR2 FQGTGA. Only in-frame clones appear in the TCRdb table, and some are missing; sequencing was by immunoSEQ multiplex PCR. The sample consists of about 99,000 clones, about 93% of them appearing once. The sample consisted of peripheral blood, taken on day 0 of AZD1222 vaccination. This receptor was obtained from an adult in good health. The genes are TRBV7-3 and TRBJ1-6; D uncertain. The CDR3 is CASSLSSGSPLHF. DNA for the CDR3: TGTGCCAGCAGCTTATCGTCCGGATCACCCCTCCACTTT.